Listed below are T cell receptor beta chains from one sample, sequenced in a study of cytomegalovirus exposure and HLA in healthy donors. The method was immunoSEQ multiplex PCR; TCRdb's version includes in-frame clones alone and lacks a portion of them. This table has roughly 100,000 clones, 76% appearing once. Source material: PBMCs. These receptors were obtained from a man aged 35-49 years in good health and CMV-seronegative. CDR3s include the opening cysteine and the closing phenylalanine or tryptophan. A D gene is named only where the DNA matches it firmly. Clone size, where shown, is once, few, many, or a class for clones that have expanded.

16 | . | TRBJ2-3 | few | TRBV11-3 | TGTGCCAGCAGCTTAGGTGCAGGGCCTAACACAGATACGCAGTATTTT | CASSLGAGPNTDTQYF
16 | . | TRBJ1-6 | once | TRBV21-1 | TGTGCCAGCAGCCCCCGGGGAGGAGGGAATAATTCACCCCTCCACTTT | CASSPRGGGNNSPLHF
14 | . | TRBJ1-1 | . | TRBV13 | TGTGCCAGCAGCTTCGGGGGGGTGAACACTGAAGCTTTCTTT | CASSFGGVNTEAFF
17 | TRBD1 | TRBJ1-1 | . | TRBV28 | TGTGCCAGCCCGAAGCACCGGGACAGGGGGACAAACACTGAAGCTTTCTTT | CASPKHRDRGTNTEAFF
14 | . | TRBJ2-1 | few | TRBV9 | TGTGCCAGCAGGCACAGGGAGATGTCCCATGAGCAGTTCTTC | CASRHREMSHEQFF
14 | . | TRBJ2-2 | . | TRBV5-4 | TGTGCCAGCAGCCTACAGGGATACACCGGGGAGCTGTTTTTT | CASSLQGYTGELFF
17 | TRBD2 | TRBJ2-1 | . | TRBV27 | TGTGCCAGCAGTCCCACTTTAGCGGGAGCAGCCTACAATGAGCAGTTCTTC | CASSPTLAGAAYNEQFF
14 | . | TRBJ1-4 | . | TRBV5-1 | TGCGCCAGCAGCTTAGGACAGCGTAATGAAAAACTGTTTTTT | CASSLGQRNEKLFF
14 | . | TRBJ2-2 | . | TRBV29-1 | TGCAGCGTTGACTCGGGGTTATACACCGGGGAGCTGTTTTTT | CSVDSGLYTGELFF
14 | . | TRBJ1-5 | . | TRBV2 | TGTGCCAGCAGTCAGTCATCTCGTAATCAGCCCCAGCATTTT | CASSQSSRNQPQHF
14 | TRBD1 | TRBJ2-7 | . | TRBV6-5 | TGTGCCAGCAGTTATGGACAGGGGGCTGGCGAGCAGTACTTC | CASSYGQGAGEQYF
15 | . | TRBJ2-5 | . | TRBV5-1 | TGCGCCAGCAGCTTGAATAGTCCTGAGTTGGAGACCCAGTACTTC | CASSLNSPELETQYF
13 | . | TRBJ2-7 | . | TRBV7-9 | TGTGCCAGCAGCCCAACTAGTAACGACGAGCAGTACTTC | CASSPTSNDEQYF
17 | TRBD2 | TRBJ2-4 | few | TRBV5-4 | TGTGCCAGCAGCTGGGGGACTAGCGGGGTGACCAAAAACATTCAGTACTTC | CASSWGTSGVTKNIQYF
14 | TRBD1 | TRBJ1-1 | once | TRBV27 | TGTGCCAGCAGGATTACAGGGGAGAACACTGAAGCTTTCTTT | CASRITGENTEAFF
17 | . | TRBJ2-3 | . | TRBV21-1 | TGTGCCAGCAGCAAAAAGACAGGGGATGTGGGGACAGATACGCAGTATTTT | CASSKKTGDVGTDTQYF
15 | TRBD2 | TRBJ2-1 | few | TRBV19 | TGTGCCAGTGTTCCCCCTAGCGGGAGTTGGAATGAGCAGTTCTTC | CASVPPSGSWNEQFF